These T cell receptor beta chains were read from a single sample in a study of Ad26.COV2.S vaccination and SARS-CoV-2 variants. Profiled with immunoSEQ multiplex PCR; TCRdb holds only in-frame clones, not every one. The table includes 500,000 or so clones, 70% to 90% detected once. The starting material was peripheral blood, obtained in a trial of Ad26.COV2.S vaccine versus placebo. These receptors were collected from a person between 18 and 65 years old who received the Ad26.COV2.S COVID-19 vaccine or a placebo. Each CDR3 is given with its conserved first and last residue. The order of the fields is V gene, CDR3 protein.

TRBV9 CASSVASGRGTDTQYF
TRBV5-1 CASSSRGYGNTDTQYF
TRBV7-3 CASSFLPVPSGTTDTQYF
TRBV14 CASSLRGGIPSYEQYF
TRBV27 CASSLSKWGRHEKLFF
TRBV6-5 CASHSGTNTGELFF
TRBV6-2/TRBV6-3 CASSYSGRGVLAEAFF
TRBV2 CASIGTLLRDEQYF
TRBV28 CASSFDRLRSGELFF
TRBV5-1 CASSPGQIYEQYF
TRBV7-9 CASSLLASTYGYTF
TRBV10-3 CAISEVVRMDYGYTF
TRBV6-6 CASSYLHSNYGYTF